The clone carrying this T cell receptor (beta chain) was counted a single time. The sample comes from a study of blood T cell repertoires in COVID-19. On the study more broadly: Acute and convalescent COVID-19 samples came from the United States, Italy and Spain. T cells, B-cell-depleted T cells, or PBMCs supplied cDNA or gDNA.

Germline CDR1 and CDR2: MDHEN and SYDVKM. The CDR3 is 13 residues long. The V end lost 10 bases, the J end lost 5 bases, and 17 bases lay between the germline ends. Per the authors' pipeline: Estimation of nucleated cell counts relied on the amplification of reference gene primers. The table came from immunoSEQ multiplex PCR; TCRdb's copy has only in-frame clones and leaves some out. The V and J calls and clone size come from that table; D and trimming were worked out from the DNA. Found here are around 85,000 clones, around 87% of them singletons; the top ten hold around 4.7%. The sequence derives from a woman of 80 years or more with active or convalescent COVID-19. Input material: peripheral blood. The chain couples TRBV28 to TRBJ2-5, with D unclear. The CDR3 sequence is CATRSQLRETQYF. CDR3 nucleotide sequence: TGTGCCACCCGTAGCCAGTTAAGGGAGACCCAGTACTTC. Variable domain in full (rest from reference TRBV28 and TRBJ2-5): DVKVTQSSRYLVKRTGEKVFLECVQDMDHENMFWYRQDPGLGLRLIYFSYDVKMKEKGDIPEGYSVSREKKERFSLILESASTNQTSMYLCATRSQLRETQYFGPGTRLLVL.